This TCR beta chain came from a study of tumor-infiltrating lymphocytes in primary liver carcinoma. The researchers obtained blood RNA from unsorted whole blood and also extracted germline DNA. Peripheral blood, roughly 4 milliliters, was collected prior to surgery. Looked up from germline, CDR1 is MGHDK and CDR2 is SYGVNS. This CDR3 contains 17 residues. The junction had 17 bases not matched to a gene; V was cut back by 9 bases and J by 9 bases. Researchers generated TCR beta cDNA from approximately 450 ng of total RNA, relying on a constant-region primer. Construction of TCR beta libraries relied on three successive nested multiplex PCR rounds employing slightly modified ARM-PCR. The opening two PCR rounds, about 10 cycles each, paired TRBV1-TRBV30 forward primers with a C-beta reverse primer. Via MiXCR, TCRdb re-called the multiplex PCR reads, giving one row per CDR3 protein. The table lists 200,000 or so distinct CDR3 sequences, 65% of them singletons.

The specimen was peripheral blood. The TCR sequence derives from an older woman with primary liver carcinoma and hepatitis B virus infection. The chain is built from TRBV25-1 and TRBJ2-1; TRBD2 matches at 13 bases. CDR3 DNA: TGTGCCAGTAGTCCTACCTTACTAGCGGGAGGGCCACGTGAGCAGTTCTTC. Translating gives CASSPTLLAGGPREQFF.